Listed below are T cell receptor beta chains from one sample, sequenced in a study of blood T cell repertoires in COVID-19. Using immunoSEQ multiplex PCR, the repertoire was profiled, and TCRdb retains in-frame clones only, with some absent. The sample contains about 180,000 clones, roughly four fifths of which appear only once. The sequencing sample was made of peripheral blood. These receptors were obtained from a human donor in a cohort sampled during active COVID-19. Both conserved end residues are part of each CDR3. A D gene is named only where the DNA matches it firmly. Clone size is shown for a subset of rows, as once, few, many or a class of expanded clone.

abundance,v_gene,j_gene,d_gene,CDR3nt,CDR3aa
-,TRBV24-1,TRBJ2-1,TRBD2,TGTGCCACCAGTTTACGGACTAGCGGGAGAAATGAGCAGTTCTTC,CATSLRTSGRNEQFF
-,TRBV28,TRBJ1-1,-,TGTGCCAGCAGTCAGGGTAACCCTGAAGCTTTCTTT,CASSQGNPEAFF
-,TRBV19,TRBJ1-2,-,TGTGCCAGTAGTGCCACAACAGGGAGCGCTGGCTATGGCTACACCTTC,CASSATTGSAGYGYTF
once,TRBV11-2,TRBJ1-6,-,TGTGCCAGCAGCAGCGAACCTGGGGGACTGAGCTCCTATAATTCACCCCTCCACTTT,CASSSEPGGLSSYNSPLHF
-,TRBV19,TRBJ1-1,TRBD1,TGTGCCAGCCAGGGACAGGTGAACACTGAAGCTTTCTTT,CASQGQVNTEAFF
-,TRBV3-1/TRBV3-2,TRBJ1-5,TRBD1,TGTGCCAGCAGCCTCCATGGACAGGATCAGCCCCAGCATTTT,CASSLHGQDQPQHF
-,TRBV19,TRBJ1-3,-,TGTGCCAGTAGATCCAGTGGAAACACCATATATTTT,CASRSSGNTIYF
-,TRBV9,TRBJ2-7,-,TGTGCCAGCAGCGGCCAGGAGGCCTACGAGCAGTACTTC,CASSGQEAYEQYF
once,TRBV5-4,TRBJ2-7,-,TGTGCCAGCAGTCGGGAACTAGTCCCCTACGAGCAGTACTTC,CASSRELVPYEQYF
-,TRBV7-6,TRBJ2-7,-,TGTGCCAGCCCGAGAGCGGTCGAGCAGTACTTC,CASPRAVEQYF
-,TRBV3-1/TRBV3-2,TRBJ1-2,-,TGTGCCAGCAGCCAGGGGGGGGGAAGTTCTCACTATGGCTACACCTTC,CASSQGGGSSHYGYTF
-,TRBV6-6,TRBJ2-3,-,TGTGCCAGCAGTTACACCCCGGGTCCAATCCCAGATACGCAGTATTTT,CASSYTPGPIPDTQYF
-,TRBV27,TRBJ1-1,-,TGTGCCAGCAGTTCAATCCTAAACACTGAAGCTTTCTTT,CASSSILNTEAFF
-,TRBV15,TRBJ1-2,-,TGTGCCACCAGCAGAGATGCGGGGAAGGTCGGGCATAGCTATGGCTACACCTTC,CATSRDAGKVGHSYGYTF
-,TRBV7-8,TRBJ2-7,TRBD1,TGTGCCAGCGCCTTGGATGCGGGACAGGGGTCCTACGAGCAGTACTTC,CASALDAGQGSYEQYF
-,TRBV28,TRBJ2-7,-,TGTGCCAGCAGTTTAGGGGCCCACTACGAGCAGTACTTC,CASSLGAHYEQYF
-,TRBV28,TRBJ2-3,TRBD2,TGTGCCAGCAGTATAGGGACTAGCGGGAGGTGGGGAGATACGCAGTATTTT,CASSIGTSGRWGDTQYF
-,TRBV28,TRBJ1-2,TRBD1,TGTGCCAGCAGTTCCGGGACAGGGATGTACTATGGCTACACCTTC,CASSSGTGMYYGYTF
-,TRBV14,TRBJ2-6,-,TGTGCCAGCAGCCTTTTGGCTAGTGGGGCCAACGTCCTGACTTTC,CASSLLASGANVLTF
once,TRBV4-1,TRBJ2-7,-,TGCGCCAGCAGCCAGAGCGGTAACTCCTACGAGCAGTACTTC,CASSQSGNSYEQYF
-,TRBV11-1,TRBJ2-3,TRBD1,TGTGCCAGCAGCTTATTAGGGACAGGGGGTAAAAATACGCAGTATTTT,CASSLLGTGGKNTQYF
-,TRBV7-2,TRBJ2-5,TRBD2,TGTGCCAGCAGCTTACCCAGCGGGAGGGGAAGAGAGACCCAGTACTTC,CASSLPSGRGRETQYF
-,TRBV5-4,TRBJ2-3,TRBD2,TGTGCCAGCAGCTTGGGGGCGAGACTAGCGAGCACAGATACGCAGTATTTT,CASSLGARLASTDTQYF
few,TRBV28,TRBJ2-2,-,TGTGCCAGCAGTTTTGGGGGAGCGGGCACCGGGGAGCTGTTTTTT,CASSFGGAGTGELFF
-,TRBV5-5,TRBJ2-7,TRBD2,TGTGCCAGCAGCTTGTGGGCGCTAGCGGGAGTGGCCTACGAGCAGTACTTC,CASSLWALAGVAYEQYF
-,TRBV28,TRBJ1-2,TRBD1,TGTGCCAGCGGACTTGACAGGGGTAACTATGGCTACACCTTC,CASGLDRGNYGYTF
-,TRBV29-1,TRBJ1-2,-,TGCAGCGCCCATCTACCATCCTATGGCTACACCTTC,CSAHLPSYGYTF
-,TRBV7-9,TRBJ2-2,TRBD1,TGTGCCAGCAGCCAAGGGACAGCCGGGGAGCTGTTTTTT,CASSQGTAGELFF
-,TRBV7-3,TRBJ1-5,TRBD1,TGTGCCAGCAGCCCGGAGGGGACGGGACAGGGTTTTTATCAGCCCCAGCATTTT,CASSPEGTGQGFYQPQHF
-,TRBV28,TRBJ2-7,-,TGTGCCAGCAGCGCCGGGGACACCAGCTCCTACGAGCAGTACTTC,CASSAGDTSSYEQYF
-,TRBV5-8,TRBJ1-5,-,TGTGCCAGCAGCCCCGGGGGGGTTTATAGCAATCAGCCCCAGCATTTT,CASSPGGVYSNQPQHF